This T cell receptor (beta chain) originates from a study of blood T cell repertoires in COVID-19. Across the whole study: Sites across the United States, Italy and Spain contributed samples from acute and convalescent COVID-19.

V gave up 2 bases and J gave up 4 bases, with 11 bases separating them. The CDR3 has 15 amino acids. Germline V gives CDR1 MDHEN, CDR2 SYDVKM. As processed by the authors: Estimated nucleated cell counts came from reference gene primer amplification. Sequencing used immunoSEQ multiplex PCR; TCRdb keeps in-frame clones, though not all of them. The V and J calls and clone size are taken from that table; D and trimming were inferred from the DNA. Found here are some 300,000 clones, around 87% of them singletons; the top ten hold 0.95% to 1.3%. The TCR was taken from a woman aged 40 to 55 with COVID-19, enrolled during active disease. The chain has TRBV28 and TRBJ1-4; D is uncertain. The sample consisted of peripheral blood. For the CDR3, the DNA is TGTGCCAGCAGTTTAGGACTTTTTGGTAATGAAAAACTGTTTTTT. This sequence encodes CASSLGLFGNEKLFF.